A single sample gave rise to the 18 T cell receptor beta chains below, sequenced in a study of T cell responses to AZD1222 COVID-19 vaccine. Sequencing was performed with immunoSEQ multiplex PCR; in TCRdb, only in-frame clones are kept and a portion is missing. The sample records some 190,000 clones, roughly 94% being singletons. The specimen comprised peripheral blood, sampled 28 days after the second dose of the MenACWY control vaccine. The receptors here all came from an adult who received the MenACWY meningococcal vaccine as a control.

This chain uses TRBV5-1 with TRBJ2-1; TRBD2 matches at 8 bases. V shed 4 bases, J shed 5 bases, and the junction held 11 bases outside the gene matches. The V gene's germline CDR1 is SGHRS and CDR2 YFSETQ. The CDR3 runs to 16 residues. DNA for the CDR3: TGCGCCAGCAGCCCCGGGGTAGCGGGACTTGACAATGAGCAGTTCTTC. It codes for CASSPGVAGLDNEQFF.

The chain is built from TRBV6-5 and TRBJ1-2, with 7 bases that match TRBD1. In germline, CDR1 is MNHEY, CDR2 SVGAGI. After removal of 6 bases from V and 4 bases from J, the junction contained 11 bases not matched to a gene. This CDR3 contains 15 residues. The CDR3 sequence: CASRGDSPNTYGYTF. The CDR3 DNA reads as TGTGCCAGCAGGGGGGACAGCCCGAATACCTATGGCTACACCTTC.

The J gene is TRBJ1-6, the V gene TRBV2, with D unresolved. V was cut by 3 bases and J by 7 bases, with 7 bases left in between. From germline, CDR1 is SNHLY and CDR2 FYNNEI. The CDR3 totals 13 residues. CDR3 DNA sequence: TGTGCCAGCAGTGACGGCCCAAATTCACCCCTCCACTTT. It encodes CASSDGPNSPLHF.

CDR3 coding DNA: TGTGCCAGCAGTTTTGGGGGGGAGGCTAATGAAAAACTGTTTTTT. It is translated as CASSFGGEANEKLFF. The gene calls are TRBV28 and TRBJ1-4, with D perhaps matching TRBD1 (5 bases). Germline lookup yields CDR1 MDHEN and CDR2 SYDVKM. CDR3 size: 15 residues. The V and J ends lost 3 bases and 3 bases respectively, with 11 bases between them.

Of note for this clone: Other DNA variants within this sample encode the same CDR3. The V call is TRBV28, the J call TRBJ1-4, with no clear D. This CDR3 contains 11 residues. Trimming cost V 3 bases and J 8 bases, with 4 bases left between them. CDR1 and CDR2 (germline): MDHEN, SYDVKM. CDR3 amino acids: CASSFREKLFF. The CDR3 bases are TGTGCCAGCAGTTTTAGAGAAAAACTGTTTTTT.

This rearrangement joins TRBV29-1 to TRBJ1-1; D not resolved. V was trimmed by 3 bases and J by 2 bases, leaving 10 bases between them. The V gene's germline CDR1 is SQVTM and CDR2 ANQGSEA. This CDR3 region has 13 residues. CDR3 in DNA: TGCAGCGTTGACCAGGAGATCAACACTGAAGCTTTCTTT. Protein: CSVDQEINTEAFF.

This chain joins TRBV3-1 (or the pseudogene TRBV3-2) and TRBJ2-1; possibly TRBD2 for D (6 bases). Germline CDR1 LGHDT, CDR2 YNNKEL (reference sequence). The CDR3 is 17 amino acids. The germline V and J ends were trimmed by 1 base and 2 bases, with 15 bases remaining between them. The CDR3 sequence is CASSQAVASATYNEQFF. CDR3 bases: TGTGCCAGCAGCCAAGCGGTCGCTAGCGCCACCTACAATGAGCAGTTCTTC.

This clone was detected only once. The V gene is TRBV7-9, the J gene TRBJ1-5; D is undetermined. Germline V lookup: CDR1 SEHNR, CDR2 FQNEAQ (reference sequence). V lost 5 bases to trimming and J lost 9 bases, with 11 bases between them. The CDR3 is made up of 12 amino acids. CDR3 in amino acids: CASSHEEAPQHF. The CDR3 DNA reads TGTGCCAGCAGCCACGAGGAGGCGCCCCAGCATTTT.

The rearrangement uses TRBV4-1 and TRBJ2-7; 10 nucleotides align to TRBD1. The CDR3 is 14 residues long. Germline V lookup: CDR1 MGHRA, CDR2 YSYEKL. V was clipped by 5 bases and J by 2 bases; unmatched bases: 3. The CDR3 reads CASSEGQGPYEQYF. The CDR3 DNA reads as TGCGCCAGCAGCGAGGGACAGGGGCCCTACGAGCAGTACTTC.

This chain joins TRBV4-3 and TRBJ1-4; 8 nucleotides line up with TRBD1. Germline-derived CDR1 and CDR2 are LGHNA and YSLEER. The V gene end was trimmed by 4 bases and the J gene end by 5 bases; junction bases not matched to a gene: 3. This CDR3 region has 14 residues. The CDR3 DNA follows: TGCGCCAGCAGCCCCGGGACAGGAAATGAAAAACTGTTTTTT. It translates to CASSPGTGNEKLFF.

The gene calls are TRBV2 and TRBJ1-5; TRBD1 matches 10 bases. The CDR3 loop spans 18 amino acids. Trimming at V came to 3 bases and at J to 2 bases, leaving 10 bases not matched to a gene. The V gene's germline CDR1 is SNHLY and CDR2 FYNNEI. CDR3 sequence: CASSDPGDRGPRNQPQHF. The CDR3 DNA reads TGTGCCAGCAGTGACCCCGGGGACAGGGGTCCGCGCAATCAGCCCCAGCATTTT.

The rearrangement uses TRBV7-9 and TRBJ1-2; 8 nucleotides align to TRBD1. V lost 6 bases and J lost 5; bases outside the gene matches: 20. This CDR3 is 18 amino acids long. Germline V lookup: CDR1 SEHNR, CDR2 FQNEAQ (reference sequence). The CDR3 DNA reads TGTGCCAGCAGTAACCAAGGACAGGGCGGTCGGAGCTTTTATGGCTACACCTTC. It specifies CASSNQGQGGRSFYGYTF.

The CDR3 sequence is CASSVTSGATDTQYF. As DNA, the CDR3 is TGTGCCAGCAGCGTGACTAGCGGAGCCACAGATACGCAGTATTTT. The rearrangement uses TRBV7-2 and TRBJ2-3, with 9 bases aligning to TRBD2. This CDR3 is built from 15 residues. V gave up 5 bases and J gave up 2 bases; unmatched junction bases: 5. Germline V lookup: CDR1 SGHTA, CDR2 FQGNSA.

This sequence joins TRBV7-6 and TRBJ2-7, with D possibly being TRBD2 (6 bases). CDR1 is SGHVS, CDR2 FNYEAQ, per germline. The CDR3 runs to 19 residues. V gave up 0 bases and J gave up 2 bases, with 23 bases separating them. Written as DNA, the CDR3 is TGTGCCAGCAGCTTAGCGGCAGCACTGGCCGGGACTTCACCCTACGAGCAGTACTTC. Its translation: CASSLAAALAGTSPYEQYF. The full variable domain, rest sourced from reference TRBV7-6 and TRBJ2-7, is GAGVSQSPRYKVTKRGQDVALRCDPISGHVSLYWYRQALGQGPEFLTYFNYEAQQDKSGLPNDRFSAERPEGSISTLTIQRTEQRDSAMYRCASSLAAALAGTSPYEQYFGPGTRLTVT.

This rearrangement joins TRBV12-5 to TRBJ1-1, with D unclear. Trimming stripped 1 base from V and 5 bases from J, with 11 bases between. The germline CDR1 and CDR2 sequences are LGHNT and FRNRAP. The CDR3 has 14 residues. The CDR3 DNA sequence: TGTGCTAGTGGTTTGGCAGAGGGAGGAACTGAAGCTTTCTTT. Encoded protein: CASGLAEGGTEAFF.

This chain uses TRBV19 with TRBJ2-3, with 8 positions matching TRBD2. This CDR3 is 18 amino acids long. Germline values: CDR1 LNHDA, CDR2 SQIVND (reference sequence). After removal of 3 bases from V and 1 base from J, the junction contained 12 bases not matched to a gene. CDR3 sequence reads: CASSITPGVAGRTDTQYF. Here the CDR3 DNA reads TGTGCCAGTAGTATTACCCCCGGGGTAGCGGGGCGCACAGATACGCAGTATTTT.

CDR3 amino acids: CSVAHKLANYGYTF. The CDR3, as DNA: TGCAGCGTTGCACATAAGTTAGCTAACTATGGCTACACCTTC. This chain uses TRBV29-1 with TRBJ1-2, with D hard to call. Germline V gives CDR1 SQVTM, CDR2 ANQGSEA. The CDR3 runs to 14 residues. Trimming took off 4 bases at V and 0 bases at J, with 12 bases between the two ends. The full variable domain, with the rest looked up from reference TRBV29-1 and TRBJ1-2, is SAVISQKPSRDICQRGTSLTIQCQVDSQVTMMFWYRQQPGQSLTLIATANQGSEATYESGFVIDKFPISRPNLTFSTLTVSNMSPEDSSIYLCSVAHKLANYGYTFGSGTRLTVV.

The J gene is TRBJ2-2, the V gene TRBV7-6, with 13 bases identical to TRBD2. The CDR3 contains 19 residues. The J segment lost 1 base and the V segment lost 0 bases, leaving 5 bases of the junction unmatched. The germline V gene has CDR1 SGHVS and CDR2 FNYEAQ. CDR3: CASSLAGLAGELNTGELFF. The DNA for the CDR3 is TGTGCCAGCAGCTTAGCTGGACTAGCGGGGGAACTGAACACCGGGGAGCTGTTTTTT.